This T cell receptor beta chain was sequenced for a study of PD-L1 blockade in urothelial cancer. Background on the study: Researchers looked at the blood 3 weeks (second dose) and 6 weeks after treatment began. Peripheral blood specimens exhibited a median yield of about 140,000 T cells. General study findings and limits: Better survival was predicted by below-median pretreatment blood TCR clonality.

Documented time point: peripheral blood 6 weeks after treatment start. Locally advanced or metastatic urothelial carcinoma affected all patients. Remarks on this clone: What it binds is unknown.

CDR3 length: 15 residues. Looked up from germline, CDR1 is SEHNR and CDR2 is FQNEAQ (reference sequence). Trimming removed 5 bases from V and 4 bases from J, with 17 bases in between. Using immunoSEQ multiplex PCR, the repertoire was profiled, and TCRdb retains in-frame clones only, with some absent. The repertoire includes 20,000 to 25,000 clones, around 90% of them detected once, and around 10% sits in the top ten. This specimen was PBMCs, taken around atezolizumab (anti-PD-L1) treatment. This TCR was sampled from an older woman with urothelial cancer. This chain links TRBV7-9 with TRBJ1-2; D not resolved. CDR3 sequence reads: CASSQERAWGYGYTF. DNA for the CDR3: TGTGCCAGCAGCCAAGAGAGGGCCTGGGGCTATGGCTACACCTTC.